A selection of T cell receptor beta chains follows, all from one sample in a study of OX40 agonist ivuxolimab in advanced cancers. Method: immunoSEQ multiplex PCR; TCRdb's copy keeps in-frame clones and lacks some. Of tens of thousands of clones listed, 90% to 95% are singletons. The specimen comprised CD4+ or CD8+ T cells sorted from blood, sampled in a trial of the OX40 agonist ivuxolimab. The receptors shown here come from an adult with an advanced solid tumor such as melanoma, head and neck, liver or kidney cancer. Each CDR3 is given with its conserved first and last residue. D genes are given only for firm matches. Expanded clones get a size class; other rows say once, few or many, or leave the size out.

d_call: NA
clone_size: once
j_call: TRBJ1-1
v_call: TRBV2
cdr3_nt: TGTGCCAGCAGTGAAGCGGGGGCCATTGAACCTTTCTTT
cdr3_aa: CASSEAGAIEPFF

d_call: TRBD1
clone_size: NA
j_call: TRBJ1-2
v_call: TRBV6-6
cdr3_nt: TGTGCCAGCAGTTCGTCGCAGGGGGCGTATGGCTACACCTTC
cdr3_aa: CASSSSQGAYGYTF

d_call: NA
clone_size: NA
j_call: TRBJ2-7
v_call: TRBV5-1
cdr3_nt: TGCGCCAGCAGCTTGGAGGGGGGTCCCTACGAGCAGTACTTC
cdr3_aa: CASSLEGGPYEQYF

d_call: NA
clone_size: NA
j_call: TRBJ1-4
v_call: TRBV19
cdr3_nt: TGTGCCAGTAGTCCAGCAGGGAGTCATGAAAAACTGTTTTTT
cdr3_aa: CASSPAGSHEKLFF

d_call: TRBD2
clone_size: NA
j_call: TRBJ2-3
v_call: TRBV5-4
cdr3_nt: TGTGCCAGCAGCTTTAAAAGGACTAGCGTGCGTGCAGATACGCAGTATTTT
cdr3_aa: CASSFKRTSVRADTQYF

d_call: TRBD2
clone_size: NA
j_call: TRBJ2-3
v_call: TRBV27
cdr3_nt: TGTGCCAGCGCGGGAGGCAGTAGGGGCACAGATACGCAGTATTTT
cdr3_aa: CASAGGSRGTDTQYF

d_call: NA
clone_size: NA
j_call: TRBJ1-1
v_call: TRBV28
cdr3_nt: TGTGCCAGCAGTTCGCTAGGACTAAAGGGAGCTTTCTTT
cdr3_aa: CASSSLGLKGAFF

d_call: TRBD1
clone_size: NA
j_call: TRBJ2-7
v_call: TRBV7-2
cdr3_nt: TGTGCCAGCAGCCGGGACAGGGGGTCCTACGAGCAGTACTTC
cdr3_aa: CASSRDRGSYEQYF

d_call: NA
clone_size: NA
j_call: TRBJ2-2
v_call: TRBV5-1
cdr3_nt: TGCGCCAGCAGCGGCGGGGACCGCCCCGGGGAGCTGTTTTTT
cdr3_aa: CASSGGDRPGELFF

d_call: NA
clone_size: NA
j_call: TRBJ1-5
v_call: TRBV27
cdr3_nt: TGTGCCAGCAGCCACGACGGGGGGAATCAGCCCCAGCATTTT
cdr3_aa: CASSHDGGNQPQHF

d_call: NA
clone_size: NA
j_call: TRBJ1-6
v_call: TRBV19
cdr3_nt: TGTGCCAGTAGTTGGACGAGCTCCTATAATTCACCCCTCCACTTT
cdr3_aa: CASSWTSSYNSPLHF

d_call: NA
clone_size: NA
j_call: TRBJ2-2
v_call: TRBV5-1
cdr3_nt: TGCGCCAGCAGCTTGTCCTACTACACCGGGGAGCTGTTTTTT
cdr3_aa: CASSLSYYTGELFF

d_call: TRBD1
clone_size: NA
j_call: TRBJ1-1
v_call: TRBV25-1
cdr3_nt: TGTGCCAGCAGTTCACAGGGGGCGCGGAACACTGAAGCTTTCTTT
cdr3_aa: CASSSQGARNTEAFF

d_call: TRBD2
clone_size: NA
j_call: TRBJ2-1
v_call: TRBV7-2
cdr3_nt: TGTGCCAGCAGCCCGCGGACTAGCCTCTACAATGAGCAGTTCTTC
cdr3_aa: CASSPRTSLYNEQFF

d_call: NA
clone_size: NA
j_call: TRBJ2-2
v_call: TRBV7-2
cdr3_nt: TGTGCCAGCAGCGAAAACAGGGGAGGGGCCGGGGAGCTGTTTTTT
cdr3_aa: CASSENRGGAGELFF

d_call: NA
clone_size: NA
j_call: TRBJ1-1
v_call: TRBV11-3
cdr3_nt: TGTGCCAGCAGCTCCCAACTGAACACTGAAGCTTTCTTT
cdr3_aa: CASSSQLNTEAFF

d_call: NA
clone_size: NA
j_call: TRBJ2-7
v_call: TRBV5-1
cdr3_nt: TGCGCCAGCAGCCCCGACTGGCTCCCACCCTACGAGCAGTACTTC
cdr3_aa: CASSPDWLPPYEQYF

d_call: NA
clone_size: NA
j_call: TRBJ1-5
v_call: TRBV7-2
cdr3_nt: TGTGCCAGCAGCTTAGTAGGGGAGGCCGGTCAGCCCCAGCATTTT
cdr3_aa: CASSLVGEAGQPQHF

d_call: NA
clone_size: NA
j_call: TRBJ2-2
v_call: TRBV30
cdr3_nt: TGTGCCTGGAGTAACAGGGATGACGGGGAGCTGTTTTTT
cdr3_aa: CAWSNRDDGELFF

d_call: NA
clone_size: NA
j_call: TRBJ1-1
v_call: TRBV30
cdr3_nt: TGTGCCTGGATCCCTTTTGGGGGCAAGACTTTCTTT
cdr3_aa: CAWIPFGGKTFF

d_call: NA
clone_size: NA
j_call: TRBJ2-5
v_call: TRBV10-1
cdr3_nt: TGCGCCAGCAGTGAGTCGGGCCTTCCAGAGACCCAGTACTTC
cdr3_aa: CASSESGLPETQYF

d_call: NA
clone_size: NA
j_call: TRBJ2-4
v_call: TRBV28
cdr3_nt: TGTGCCACCTACCCCGGGCCCGTTAACAAAAACATTCAGTACTTC
cdr3_aa: CATYPGPVNKNIQYF

d_call: NA
clone_size: NA
j_call: TRBJ2-3
v_call: TRBV10-1
cdr3_nt: TGCGCCAGCGGGGACACAAAGATCACAGATACGCAGTATTTT
cdr3_aa: CASGDTKITDTQYF

d_call: NA
clone_size: NA
j_call: TRBJ2-3
v_call: TRBV2
cdr3_nt: TGTGCCAGCAGGCAAGGGTGGCCAGATACGCAGTATTTT
cdr3_aa: CASRQGWPDTQYF

d_call: NA
clone_size: NA
j_call: TRBJ2-4
v_call: TRBV21-1
cdr3_nt: TGTGCCAGCAGCAATGGGGCGCGGGGGGTGACCAAAAACATTCAGTACTTC
cdr3_aa: CASSNGARGVTKNIQYF

d_call: NA
clone_size: NA
j_call: TRBJ1-6
v_call: TRBV15
cdr3_nt: TGTGCCACCAGCTCTAGGCCAGGGGAGGCCCTCCACTTT
cdr3_aa: CATSSRPGEALHF

d_call: NA
clone_size: NA
j_call: TRBJ2-5
v_call: TRBV29-1
cdr3_nt: TGCAGCGTTGCCCAGACTTACCCCCCGGAGACCCAGTACTTC
cdr3_aa: CSVAQTYPPETQYF

d_call: NA
clone_size: NA
j_call: TRBJ1-5
v_call: TRBV28
cdr3_nt: TGTGCCAGCAGGTCGGGCAATCAGCCCCAGCATTTT
cdr3_aa: CASRSGNQPQHF

d_call: TRBD1
clone_size: NA
j_call: TRBJ2-1
v_call: TRBV5-1
cdr3_nt: TGCGCCAGCAGGGTAGGGGGGACAGGGGTATACAATGAGCAGTTCTTC
cdr3_aa: CASRVGGTGVYNEQFF

d_call: TRBD1
clone_size: NA
j_call: TRBJ1-2
v_call: TRBV6-1
cdr3_nt: TGTGCCTGCCACCCTCGGGACAGGGGGCTCTATGGCTACACCTTC
cdr3_aa: CACHPRDRGLYGYTF

d_call: TRBD1
clone_size: NA
j_call: TRBJ2-7
v_call: TRBV5-4
cdr3_nt: TGTGCCAGCAGCTTGGGGACAGGCTACGAGCAGTACTTC
cdr3_aa: CASSLGTGYEQYF

d_call: NA
clone_size: NA
j_call: TRBJ2-7
v_call: TRBV5-8
cdr3_nt: TGTGCCAGCAGCCGGGTGCCCAAGATCGAACGTTACGAGCAGTACTTC
cdr3_aa: CASSRVPKIERYEQYF

d_call: NA
clone_size: NA
j_call: TRBJ1-1
v_call: TRBV5-1
cdr3_nt: TGCGCCAGCAGCACGACCGGGGGCGGGGGTTGGGACCCACATGAAGCTTTCTTT
cdr3_aa: CASSTTGGGGWDPHEAFF

d_call: NA
clone_size: NA
j_call: TRBJ2-3
v_call: TRBV5-1
cdr3_nt: TGCGCCAGCAGCTTGCCAAGTGGGGCACATGGTACGCAGTATTTT
cdr3_aa: CASSLPSGAHGTQYF

d_call: NA
clone_size: NA
j_call: TRBJ2-3
v_call: TRBV7-3
cdr3_nt: TGTGCCAGCAGCTTGTCCAGAGAGAGCACAGATACGCAGTATTTT
cdr3_aa: CASSLSRESTDTQYF

d_call: TRBD2
clone_size: NA
j_call: TRBJ2-5
v_call: TRBV6-5
cdr3_nt: TGTGCCAGCCGGATCCTAGCGGGGTACCAAGAGACCCAGTACTTC
cdr3_aa: CASRILAGYQETQYF

d_call: NA
clone_size: once
j_call: TRBJ2-1
v_call: TRBV28
cdr3_nt: TGTGCCACTTCTGGGGGCCCTTTTTACAATGAGCAGTTCTTC
cdr3_aa: CATSGGPFYNEQFF

d_call: NA
clone_size: NA
j_call: TRBJ2-1
v_call: TRBV5-4
cdr3_nt: TGTGCCAGCAGCTCTGAACCGAAAAATGAGCAGTTCTTC
cdr3_aa: CASSSEPKNEQFF

d_call: NA
clone_size: NA
j_call: TRBJ1-1
v_call: TRBV5-6
cdr3_nt: TGTGCCAGCAGCTTGGTTTTGGCAACCCCAACCACTGAAGCTTTCTTT
cdr3_aa: CASSLVLATPTTEAFF

d_call: NA
clone_size: NA
j_call: TRBJ1-2
v_call: TRBV7-8
cdr3_nt: TGTGCCAGCAGCCCGGGGCGGCTTAACTATGGCTACACCTTC
cdr3_aa: CASSPGRLNYGYTF

d_call: TRBD1
clone_size: NA
j_call: TRBJ2-3
v_call: TRBV7-9
cdr3_nt: TGTGCCAGCAGCTTAGGGACAGGGGGCCTTTTTGAGAATACGCAGTATTTT
cdr3_aa: CASSLGTGGLFENTQYF

d_call: TRBD2
clone_size: NA
j_call: TRBJ2-7
v_call: TRBV28
cdr3_nt: TGTGCCAGCAGTTCAGGACTAGCGGGAGGATTCTTCGTCCACGAGCAGTACTTC
cdr3_aa: CASSSGLAGGFFVHEQYF

d_call: TRBD1
clone_size: NA
j_call: TRBJ1-6
v_call: TRBV28
cdr3_nt: TGTGCCAGCAGTGTTCCAGGGGGCGACTCACCCCTCCACTTT
cdr3_aa: CASSVPGGDSPLHF

d_call: NA
clone_size: NA
j_call: TRBJ2-7
v_call: TRBV13
cdr3_nt: TGTGCCAGCAGCCGTTCCAGGGGGGCAGGAGAGTTC
cdr3_aa: CASSRSRGAGEF

d_call: NA
clone_size: NA
j_call: TRBJ2-7
v_call: TRBV28
cdr3_nt: TGTGCCAGCAGTTTCCCCCCCAGGCCGCGGGGCGAGCAGTACTTC
cdr3_aa: CASSFPPRPRGEQYF

d_call: TRBD1
clone_size: NA
j_call: TRBJ1-1
v_call: TRBV6-6
cdr3_nt: TGTGCCAGCAGTTTGCCGGGACAGGGGACCATTGAAGCTTTCTTT
cdr3_aa: CASSLPGQGTIEAFF

d_call: NA
clone_size: NA
j_call: TRBJ2-3
v_call: TRBV5-1
cdr3_nt: TGCGCCAGCAGCTTGGGGGGCTCAGATACGCAGTATTTT
cdr3_aa: CASSLGGSDTQYF

d_call: NA
clone_size: few
j_call: TRBJ2-1
v_call: TRBV14
cdr3_nt: TGTGCCAGCAGCCATCCCAGTGGGCCGTCAGAGAGCTCCTACAATGAGCAGTTCTTC
cdr3_aa: CASSHPSGPSESSYNEQFF

d_call: NA
clone_size: NA
j_call: TRBJ2-3
v_call: TRBV15
cdr3_nt: TGTGCCACCAGCAGAGGGGACCCTGGGACGCAGTATTTT
cdr3_aa: CATSRGDPGTQYF

d_call: NA
clone_size: NA
j_call: TRBJ2-7
v_call: TRBV18
cdr3_nt: TGTGCCAGCCGACCGAAGGCTACCTACGAGCAGTACTTC
cdr3_aa: CASRPKATYEQYF

d_call: NA
clone_size: NA
j_call: TRBJ1-1
v_call: TRBV5-5
cdr3_nt: TGTGCCAGCAGCTTTCCAACAGGGATCTCTGAAGCTTTCTTT
cdr3_aa: CASSFPTGISEAFF

d_call: TRBD2
clone_size: NA
j_call: TRBJ2-1
v_call: TRBV7-9
cdr3_nt: TGTGCCAGCAGCTTAAGGCTAGCGGGGTACAATGAGCAGTTCTTC
cdr3_aa: CASSLRLAGYNEQFF

d_call: TRBD1
clone_size: NA
j_call: TRBJ2-5
v_call: TRBV25-1
cdr3_nt: TGTGCCAGCAGAAGGACAGGGGAGGGCCGCGAAGAGACCCAGTACTTC
cdr3_aa: CASRRTGEGREETQYF